One sample yielded the 28 T cell receptor beta chains listed below, sequenced in a study of tumor-infiltrating lymphocytes in primary liver carcinoma. Unsorted whole blood served as the source of blood RNA, and germline DNA was extracted as well. Making TCR beta cDNA involved approximately 530 ng total RNA and a constant-region primer. Libraries of TCR beta came from three nested multiplex PCR rounds with slightly modified ARM-PCR. Amplification in the first two PCR rounds was performed using TRBV1-TRBV30 forward primers and a C-beta reverse primer for approximately 10 cycles each. A single record per CDR3 protein comes from TCRdb applying MiXCR to the multiplex PCR reads. The sample consists of 320,000 or so distinct CDR3 sequences, 55% to 65% of them appearing once. What was sequenced was peripheral blood. These receptors originate from a man aged 35 to 55 with primary liver carcinoma and hepatitis B virus infection.

V is TRBV12-3 or TRBV12-4 and J is TRBJ2-5; 11 bases match TRBD2. After removal of 7 bases from V and 2 bases from J, the junction contained 9 bases not matched to a gene. The CDR3 extends over 16 amino acids. This CDR3 reads CASTLSGLAAQETQYF. CDR3 nucleotides: TGTGCCAGCACCCTTTCGGGACTAGCGGCACAAGAGACCCAGTACTTC.

In the case of this clonotype: Just one base apart from a much larger clone, this may be a read error. V gene TRBV6-2 or TRBV6-3 combines with J gene TRBJ2-1, with D maybe TRBD1 (6 bases). The CDR3 totals 12 residues. CDR1 and CDR2 (germline): MNHEY, SVGEGT. The CDR3 loop reads CANSPGQVEGFF. In nucleotides, the CDR3 is TGTGCCAACAGTCCGGGACAAGTCGAAGGGTTCTTC.

CDR3 in DNA: TGTGCCAGCAGCCTCAGGACTAGAGGGAGCTACGAGCAGTACTTC. This sequence encodes CASSLRTRGSYEQYF. This chain uses TRBV7-8 with TRBJ2-7, with 7 bases fitting TRBD2. J lost 3 bases, V lost 5 bases, and 10 bases had no gene match. The CDR3 is 15 residues long. Germline V lookup: CDR1 SGHVS, CDR2 FQNEAQ.

The chain joins TRBV5-1 to TRBJ2-1; TRBD1 matches 10 bases. Germline lookup yields CDR1 SGHRS and CDR2 YFSETQ. This CDR3 contains 17 residues. V trimming: 3 bases; J trimming: 7 bases; junction bases outside the gene matches: 13. CDR3 coding DNA: TGCGCCAGCAGCTCCTGGACAGGGGGGAATAGTCTTAATGAGCAGTTCTTC. Protein: CASSSWTGGNSLNEQFF.

To note about this clonotype: An end of the junction does not agree with germline; a read error may underlie this. This chain connects TRBV4-2 to TRBJ1-1, with D possibly TRBD1 on 6 matching bases. CDR3 size: 14 residues. Germline assignment: CDR1 LGHNA and CDR2 YNFKEQ. Written as DNA, the CDR3 is TGTGTCAGCAGTCGACCCCCAGGGGAGACTGAAGCTTTCTTC. Translating it yields CVSSRPPGETEAFF.

This clonotype was recorded a few times. The V and J genes are TRBV28 and TRBJ2-3; D could derive from TRBD1 or TRBD2 (5 bases each). CDR3 length: 13 amino acids. Germline lookup yields CDR1 MDHEN and CDR2 SYDVKM. V was trimmed by 2 bases and J by 2 bases, leaving 5 bases between them. The CDR3 coding sequence is TGTGCCAGCAGTTTAGGGACCACAGATACGCAGTATTTT. Encoded protein: CASSLGTTDTQYF.

On this clonotype: This may stem from a read error, because a much larger clone lies one nucleotide away. This chain joins TRBV11-3 and TRBJ2-1; a possible D gene is TRBD2 (6 bases). Germline loops: CDR1 SGHNT, CDR2 YENEEA. V dropped 0 bases and J dropped 6 bases, with 21 bases sitting between them. The CDR3 spans 18 residues. The CDR3 loop is CASSLDRPIVGGINEQFF. The CDR3 DNA is TGTGCCAGCAGCTTAGATCGCCCGATAGTGGGAGGAATCAATGAGCAGTTCTTC.

This clonotype was detected only once. A read error may produce the germline difference seen at one junction end. The CDR3: CASSEAGSLLHF. The DNA of the CDR3 is TGTGCCAGCAGCGAGGCTGGTTCACTCCTCCACTTT. The V call is TRBV11-2, the J call TRBJ1-6; D is unresolved. Germline assignment: CDR1 SGHAT and CDR2 FQNNGV. CDR3 length: 12 amino acids.

The table lists this clonotype with a few counts. It is likely a read error, because the conserved phenylalanine at the end of the CDR3 is missing. This rearrangement joins TRBV5-6 to TRBJ2-3; D is unresolved. V was cut by 2 bases and J by 2 bases, with 12 bases left in between. Germline CDR1 is SGHDT and CDR2 is YYEEEE. The CDR3 loop spans 15 amino acids. The CDR3: CASSFQPRATDTQYL. The DNA of the CDR3 is TGTGCCAGCAGCTTTCAACCTAGGGCCACAGATACGCAGTATTTA.

With regard to this clonotype: The junction and the germline gene differ at one end; a read error may be behind it. J is TRBJ1-1 and V is TRBV29-1; no definite D call. This CDR3 is 14 amino acids long. Germline V lookup: CDR1 SQVTM, CDR2 ANQGSEA. As DNA, the CDR3 is TGCAGCGTTAATAAACGTCAGTTAATTTCTGAATCTTTCTTT. Translating it yields CSVNKRQLISESFF.

This clonotype was counted ten times or more. V gene TRBV5-1 combines with J gene TRBJ2-1, with 11 bases identical to TRBD1. Germline assignment: CDR1 SGHRS and CDR2 YFSETQ. This CDR3 has 15 amino acids. Trimming took 4 bases from V and 7 from J; bases not matched to a gene: 7. The DNA for the CDR3 is TGCGCCAGCAGCCCTAGGGACAGGGGGGAAAATGAGCAGTTCTTC. Translating gives CASSPRDRGENEQFF.

This clonotype was seen only once. A clone one base away is much larger, so this may be a read error. This chain uses TRBV12-3 or TRBV12-4 with TRBJ1-5; D remains ambiguous. CDR3 length equals 14 residues. This CDR3 reads CASSSTIGTQSQHF. CDR3 DNA sequence: TGTGCCAGCAGTTCCACGATAGGAACTCAGTCCCAGCATTTT.

As for this clonotype: Just one base apart from a much larger clone, this may be a read error. The gene calls are TRBV6-1 and TRBJ2-7; D is ambiguous. The CDR3 runs 17 residues. Germline values: CDR1 MNHNS, CDR2 SASEGT. CDR3: CASSEAGFHHFTYEHYF. CDR3 bases: TGTGCCAGCAGTGAAGCCGGATTTCATCACTTCACCTACGAGCATTACTTC.

About this clonotype itself: It may be a read error: a sequence one base away is much more abundant. The chain recombines TRBV7-9 with TRBJ2-7, with TRBD1 matching 8 bases. This CDR3 region has 14 residues. Germline V gene data show CDR1 as SEHNR and CDR2 as FQNEAQ (reference sequence). In DNA form, the CDR3 reads TGTGCCATCAGCTTACAGGGGGACCTATACGAGCAGTACTTC. Protein: CAISLQGDLYEQYF.

This clonotype has only one observation. Mismatch with germline at one junction end may stem from a read error. The gene calls are TRBV11-2 and TRBJ2-2; possible D gene TRBD1, 6 bases. In germline, CDR1 is SGHAT, CDR2 FQNNGV. The CDR3 consists of 15 residues. The CDR3 DNA sequence: TGTGCCAGCAGCTCGGGACATCCGAACACCGGGGAGCTGCTCTTT. Translation gives CASSSGHPNTGELLF.

To note about this clonotype: Its ends do not fully match the called genes, so a read error is possible. The chain carries TRBV12-3 or TRBV12-4 and TRBJ2-5, with 8 bases aligning to TRBD1. The CDR3 runs 15 residues. The CDR3 spells CASRPSRQGKETKYF. The CDR3 coding sequence is TGTGCCAGCAGGCCCTCGCGACAGGGGAAGGAGACCAAGTACTTC.

This clonotype came up a few times. The chain recombines TRBV5-1 with TRBJ2-7; D perhaps matches TRBD2 (5 bases). CDR3 size: 15 residues. Deletions cut 1 base from V and 0 bases from J, with 11 bases between. The germline gives CDR1 SGHRS, CDR2 YFSETQ. Here the CDR3 DNA reads TGCGCCAGCAGCTTGATAGCGTCGAGCTCCTACGAGCAGTACTTC. Encoded protein: CASSLIASSSYEQYF. The complete variable domain, with remaining parts taken from reference TRBV5-1 and TRBJ2-7, reads KAGVTQTPRYLIKTRGQQVTLSCSPISGHRSVSWYQQTPGQGLQFLFEYFSETQRNKGNFPGRFSGRQFSNSRSEMNVSTLELGDSALYLCASSLIASSSYEQYFGPGTRLTVT.

Concerning this clonotype: Sequence at one end of the junction differs from germline and may be a read error. The chain is built from TRBV5-5 and TRBJ1-2; possibly TRBD1 for D (5 bases). The CDR3 has 14 amino acids. Germline CDR1 SGHKS, CDR2 YYEKEE (reference sequence). The CDR3 here is CSSSSSGYGYGYTF. CDR3 in DNA: TGTTCCAGCAGCTCCTCAGGGTACGGCTATGGCTACACCTTC.

V usage is TRBV6-2 or TRBV6-3 and J usage is TRBJ2-2; D unclear. CDR1 MNHEY and CDR2 SVGEGT come from the germline V gene. The CDR3 sequence is 14 residues long. V was shortened by 5 bases and J by 6 bases, with 13 bases between the two germline ends. DNA for the CDR3: TGTGCCAGCAGTCAGAATTGTGCCCCCGGGGAGCTGTTTTTT. It translates to CASSQNCAPGELFF.

About this clonotype itself: A read error may explain this, as a much larger clone is one base away. The CDR3 sequence: CASSQDSGSYNEQYF. The CDR3 bases are TGCGCCAGCAGCCAAGATTCGGGCTCCTACAATGAGCAGTACTTC. The V gene is TRBV4-3, the J gene TRBJ2-1; D not certain. The J call could be wrong; TRBJ2-7 is a better fit for the DNA end. Germline-derived CDR1 and CDR2 are LGHNA and YSLEER. The CDR3 totals 15 residues.

With regard to this clonotype: This sequence may be a read error, since a much larger clone differs from it by one base. The rearrangement links TRBV5-4 to TRBJ2-5; D is unresolved. The CDR3 is 14 amino acids. The V end lost 4 bases, the J end lost 5 bases, and 15 bases lay between the germline ends. The V gene's germline CDR1 is SGHNT and CDR2 YYREEE (reference sequence). Written as DNA, the CDR3 is TGTGCCAGCAGCACACCGACAAATAGTGAGACCCAGTACTTC. This translates into CASSTPTNSETQYF.

V is TRBV11-1 and J is TRBJ2-3, with D unresolved. Germline V lookup: CDR1 SGHAT, CDR2 FQDESV (reference sequence). This CDR3 is 12 amino acids long. As DNA, the CDR3 is TGTGTCAGTAGCTTAAGGACAGATACGCAGTATTTT. Protein product: CVSSLRTDTQYF.

A word on this clonotype: The conserved closing phenylalanine or tryptophan is absent in this CDR3, likely reflecting a read error. The CDR3 loop is CGVVLGAVAQYY. The CDR3 bases are TGCGGCGTTGTTTTGGGGGCCGTTGCGCAGTATTAT. The chain links TRBV29-1 to TRBJ2-3; perhaps TRBD1 as D (6 bases). This CDR3 has 12 residues. In germline, CDR1 is SQVTM, CDR2 ANQGSEA.

The V call is TRBV30, the J call TRBJ2-7; D gene unclear. The ends were cut back, 1 base at V and 4 bases at J, with 11 bases in the middle. CDR3 length equals 13 residues. Germline loops: CDR1 GTSNPN, CDR2 SVGIG (reference sequence). The CDR3 region has the DNA TGTGCCTGGAGTGAGGACGGTTCATACGAGCAGTACTTC. Protein: CAWSEDGSYEQYF.

A note on this clonotype: One end of the junction varies from germline; a read error may be responsible. This chain links TRBV11-2 with TRBJ2-7, with D possibly being TRBD1 or TRBD2 (6 bases each). CDR3 size: 15 residues. Germline V gene sequence: CDR1 SGHAT, CDR2 FQNNGV. CDR3 DNA sequence: TGTGCCAGCGGCTTAGGTGACAGGACTACAACAGGGCAGTACTTC. Translation gives CASGLGDRTTTGQYF.

A word on this clonotype: Germline and junction disagree at one end, which may indicate a read error. The chain has TRBV20-1 and TRBJ2-2; D is unresolved. The CDR3 loop spans 12 amino acids. The V gene's germline CDR1 is DFQATT and CDR2 SNEGSKA (reference sequence). The CDR3 nucleotides read TGCAGTGCTAGCCCCCACACTGGGGAGCTGTTTTTT. It encodes CSASPHTGELFF.

The chain combines TRBV2 with TRBJ2-7; D gene ambiguous. The CDR3 extends over 14 amino acids. The V end lost 2 bases, the J end lost 6 bases, and 14 bases lay between the germline ends. Germline V gene data show CDR1 as SNHLY and CDR2 as FYNNEI. In nucleotides, the CDR3 is TGTGCCAGCAGTGAAATTGTAAAGGTGGGCGAGCAGTACTTC. Translated: CASSEIVKVGEQYF.

V gene TRBV11-3 combines with J gene TRBJ2-3; 9 nucleotides agree with TRBD1. The J call may be wrong; the DNA end is better matched by TRBJ1-5. The CDR3 extends over 15 amino acids. Looked up from germline, CDR1 is SGHNT and CDR2 is YENEEA. CDR3 coding DNA: TGTGCCAGCAGTTCCGGAACAGGGGGCTTGGATACGCAGCATTTT. It encodes CASSSGTGGLDTQHF.